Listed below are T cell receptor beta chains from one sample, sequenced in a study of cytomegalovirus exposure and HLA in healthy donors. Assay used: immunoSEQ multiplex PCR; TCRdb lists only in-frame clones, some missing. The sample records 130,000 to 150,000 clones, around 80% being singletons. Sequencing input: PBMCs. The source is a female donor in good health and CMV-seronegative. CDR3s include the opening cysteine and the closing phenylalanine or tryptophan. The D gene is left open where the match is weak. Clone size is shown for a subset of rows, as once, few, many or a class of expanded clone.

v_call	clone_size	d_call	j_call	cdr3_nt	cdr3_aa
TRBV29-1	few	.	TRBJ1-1	TGCAGCGTTGACCCCGGGAGTGAAGCTTTCTTT	CSVDPGSEAFF
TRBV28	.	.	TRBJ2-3	TGTGCCAGCAGTTTGGAAGGACAAGGCTACGCAGATACGCAGTATTTT	CASSLEGQGYADTQYF
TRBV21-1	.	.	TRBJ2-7	TGTGCCAGCAGCAAAGGTAACGGAGAGTACGAGCAGTACTTC	CASSKGNGEYEQYF
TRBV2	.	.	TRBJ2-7	TGTGCCAGCCAGGGTAACGAGCAGTACTTC	CASQGNEQYF
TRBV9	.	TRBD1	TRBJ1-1	TGTGCCAGCAGCCCCTGGACAGGGCCCGATGAAGCTTTCTTT	CASSPWTGPDEAFF
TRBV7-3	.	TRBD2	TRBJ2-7	TGTGCCAGCAGCTTGCGGGGGAACTACGGCGAGCAGTACTTC	CASSLRGNYGEQYF
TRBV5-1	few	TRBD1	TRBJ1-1	TGCGCCAGCAGCGCGGGACAGGGATCCACTGAAGCTTTCTTT	CASSAGQGSTEAFF
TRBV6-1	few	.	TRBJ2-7	TGTGCCAGCAGGGATAGCAGGGTGACCGAGCAGTACTTC	CASRDSRVTEQYF
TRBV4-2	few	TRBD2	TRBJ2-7	TGTGCCAGCAGCCTCACTAGCGGGGATTCCTACGAGCAGTACTTC	CASSLTSGDSYEQYF
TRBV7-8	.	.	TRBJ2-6	TGTGCCAGCAGCTTACAAACAGCCCACCCCTCTGGGGCCAACGTCCTGACTTTC	CASSLQTAHPSGANVLTF
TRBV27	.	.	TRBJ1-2	TGTGCCAGCAGTTTTCGTAGGGGCGATGGCTACACCTTC	CASSFRRGDGYTF
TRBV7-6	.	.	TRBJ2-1	TGTGCCAGCAGCTTAGTGAGGTCGTCAGGCAACCCGGGATTGCCATACAATGAGCAGTTCTTC	CASSLVRSSGNPGLPYNEQFF
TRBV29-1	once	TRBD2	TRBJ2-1	TGCAGCGTTGACCCTAGCGGGATTTACAATGAGCAGTTCTTC	CSVDPSGIYNEQFF
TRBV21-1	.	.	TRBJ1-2	TGTGCCAGCATCCGGGGGTGGGGATTCTATGGCTACACCTTC	CASIRGWGFYGYTF
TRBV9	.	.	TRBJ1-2	TGTGCCAGCGGTCACCAGAGGGCGAATGATGGCTACACCTTC	CASGHQRANDGYTF
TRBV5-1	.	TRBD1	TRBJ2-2	TGCGCCAGCAGCTTGAGGGCTGGCACAGGGGGAACCGGGGAGCTGTTTTTT	CASSLRAGTGGTGELFF
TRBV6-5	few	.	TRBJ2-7	TGTGCCAGTAGTTCGTTTTACGAGCAGTACTTC	CASSSFYEQYF
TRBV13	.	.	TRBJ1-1	TGTGCCAGCAGCTTAGTCTCCGTCCTGAACACTGAAGCTTTCTTT	CASSLVSVLNTEAFF
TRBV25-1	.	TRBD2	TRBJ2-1	TGTGCCAGCAACCTACCGGGAGGGCGAGACAATGAGCAGTTCTTC	CASNLPGGRDNEQFF
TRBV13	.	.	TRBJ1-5	TGTGCCAGCAGCTTAAAACGGGGTCAGCCCCAGCATTTT	CASSLKRGQPQHF
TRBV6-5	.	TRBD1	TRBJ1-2	TGTGCCAGCAGTTCGGCGCAGGGGGGTAACTATGGCTACCCCTTC	CASSSAQGGNYGYPF
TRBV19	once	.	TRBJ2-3	TGTGCCAGTAGTATGAGGGCCTCTACAGATACGCAGTATTTT	CASSMRASTDTQYF
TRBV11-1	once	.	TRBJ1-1	TGTGCCAGCAGCTCCGACAGGTCTGAAGCTTTCTTT	CASSSDRSEAFF
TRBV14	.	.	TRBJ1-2	TGTGCCAGCAGCCAAGACATGATTGCGGGCTATGGCTACACCTTC	CASSQDMIAGYGYTF
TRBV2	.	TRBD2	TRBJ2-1	TGTGCCAGCAGTGCCTACCCAACTCATCCCAGCGGGAGGGCTGAGAATGAGCAGTTCTTC	CASSAYPTHPSGRAENEQFF
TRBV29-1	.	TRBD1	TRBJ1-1	TGCAGCGTTTCCACAGGGGCGGCCACTGAAGCTTTCTTT	CSVSTGAATEAFF
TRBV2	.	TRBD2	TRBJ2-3	TGTGCCAGCAGTGAAACGGGACTAGCAACGCAGTATTTT	CASSETGLATQYF
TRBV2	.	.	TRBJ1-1	TGTGCCAGCAGGGGGGGGATTGCCGACACTGAAGCTTTCTTT	CASRGGIADTEAFF
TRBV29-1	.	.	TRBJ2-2	TGCAGCGTCGGACAGCGGCCGTCCGGGGAGCTGTTTTTT	CSVGQRPSGELFF
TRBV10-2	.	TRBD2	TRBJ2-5	TGCGCCATCTTCACCGGGACTAGCGGGGAGTACCAAGAGACCCAGTACTTC	CAIFTGTSGEYQETQYF
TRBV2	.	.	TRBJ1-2	TGTGCCAGAACGACAGATTATGGCTACACCTTC	CARTTDYGYTF
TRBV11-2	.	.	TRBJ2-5	TGTGCCAGCAGCTTCAAAGAGACCCAGTACTTC	CASSFKETQYF
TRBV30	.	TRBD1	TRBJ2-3	TGTGCCTGGAGTATACAGGGGCGCGGAGATACGCAGTATTTT	CAWSIQGRGDTQYF
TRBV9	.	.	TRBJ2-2	TGTGCCAGCAGCGGAGGGTGGGGCCAGGGGAAGGCCGGGGAGCTGTTTTTT	CASSGGWGQGKAGELFF
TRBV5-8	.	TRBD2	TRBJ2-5	TGTGCCAGCAGCTCTGGACTAGCGGGATCAGAGACCCAGTACTTC	CASSSGLAGSETQYF
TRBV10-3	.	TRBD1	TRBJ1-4	TGTGCCACCGGTAGGGGACAGGGCCAGTTTAATGAAAAACTGTTTTTT	CATGRGQGQFNEKLFF
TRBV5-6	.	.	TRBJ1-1	TGTGCCAGCTTTTTTCTCGGGGGAGGCACTGAAGCTTTCTTT	CASFFLGGGTEAFF
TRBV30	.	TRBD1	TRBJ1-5	TGTGCCTGGAGTGCCGGGACAGGGGGTTTTGAGCCCCAGCATTTT	CAWSAGTGGFEPQHF
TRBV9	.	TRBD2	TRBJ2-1	TGTGCCAGCAGCGCAGGACTAGCGGGAGTTGAACAGTTCTTC	CASSAGLAGVEQFF
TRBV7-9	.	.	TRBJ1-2	TGTTCCAGCAGCTTATCCCCGTGGCGCTACACCTTC	CSSSLSPWRYTF
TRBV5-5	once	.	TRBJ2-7	TGTGCCAGCAGCTTGGCGGAGACGGCAGTCTACGAGCAGTACTTC	CASSLAETAVYEQYF
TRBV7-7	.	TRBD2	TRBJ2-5	TGTGCCAGCAGCCGACTAGCGGGAGCCGAGACCCAGTACTTC	CASSRLAGAETQYF
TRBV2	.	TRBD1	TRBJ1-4	TGTGCCAGCGCCCCGGGACAGGGGAATGAAAAACTGTTTTTT	CASAPGQGNEKLFF
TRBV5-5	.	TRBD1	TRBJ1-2	TGTGCCAGCAGCTCAACAGGGGGAGGCTATGGCTACACCTTC	CASSSTGGGYGYTF
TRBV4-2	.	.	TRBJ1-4	TGTGCCAGCAGCCGTGAACCCGGGATATATGAAAAACTGTTTTTT	CASSREPGIYEKLFF
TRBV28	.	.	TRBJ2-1	TGTGCCAGCAGTTCAGCCCGCGGCCGGGACAATGAGCAGTTCTTC	CASSSARGRDNEQFF
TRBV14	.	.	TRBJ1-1	TGTGCCAGCAGCCAAGCGGGGGGTACTGAAGCTTTCTTT	CASSQAGGTEAFF
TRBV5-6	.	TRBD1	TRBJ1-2	TGTGCCAGCAGCCTCTCAGGGGGTTTCGGCTACACCTTC	CASSLSGGFGYTF
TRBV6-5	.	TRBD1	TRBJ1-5	TGTGCCAGCAGTGCTCGACAGGGGGATCAGCCCCAGCATTTT	CASSARQGDQPQHF
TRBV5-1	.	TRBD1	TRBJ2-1	TGCGCCAGCAGCTTGAAAGGGACAGACTCCTACAATGAGCAGTTCTTC	CASSLKGTDSYNEQFF
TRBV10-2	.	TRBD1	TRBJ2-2	TGCGCCAGCAGTGGTACAGGGGGCGCTTCCGGGGAGCTGTTTTTT	CASSGTGGASGELFF
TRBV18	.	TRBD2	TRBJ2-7	TGTGCCAGCTCACCACTTGAACTAGCGGGAGGGGGTGAGCAGTACTTC	CASSPLELAGGGEQYF
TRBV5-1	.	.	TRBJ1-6	TGCGCCAGCAGCTTCAAGACGGGAGATTCACCCCTCCACTTT	CASSFKTGDSPLHF
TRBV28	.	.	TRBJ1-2	TGTGCCAGCAGCCGCCAGGTGGGCAACTATGGCTACACCTTC	CASSRQVGNYGYTF
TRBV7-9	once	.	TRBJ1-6	TGTGCCAGCAGCGAAACAGGGATTTCACCCCTCCACTTT	CASSETGISPLHF
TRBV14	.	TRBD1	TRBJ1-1	TGTGCCAGCAGCTTTTGGACAGGGGGAAACACTGAAGCTTTCTTT	CASSFWTGGNTEAFF
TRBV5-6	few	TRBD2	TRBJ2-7	TGTGCCAGCAGCTTAGCGGGAGTGTACCACGAGCAGTACTTC	CASSLAGVYHEQYF
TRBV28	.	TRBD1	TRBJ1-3	TGTGCCAGCAGTCCAGGGACAGGGAAAAGAAACACCATATATTTT	CASSPGTGKRNTIYF
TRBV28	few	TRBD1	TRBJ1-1	TGTGCCAGCAGTTCGCAGGGGGCTGAAGCTTTCTTT	CASSSQGAEAFF
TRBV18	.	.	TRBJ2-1	TGTGCCAGCTCACCCCCGAGGAGGGGCACCTACAATGAGCAGTTCTTC	CASSPPRRGTYNEQFF